This T cell receptor (beta chain) was found in a study of CD8+ T cells in alopecia areata (dated by TCRdb to 2016 to 2018). Turning to the overall study: Treated patients were enrolled in an open-label pilot trial of oral tofacitinib at 5 to 10 mg twice daily for moderate-to-severe alopecia areata. Scalp tissue and sorted CD4+ and CD8+ peripheral blood T cells from patchy and totalis/universalis alopecia areata patients and from healthy controls were covered by human TCRbeta sequencing. RNA came from the PAXgene miRNA kit for fixed scalp, the miRNeasy kit for PBMCs, and the RNeasy kit for mouse skin. For the treated patients, the SALT score, which quantifies what percentage of scalp surface area is affected, served as the measure of disease severity. TCRbeta CDR3 regions were amplified by immunoSEQ multiplex PCR using 35 Vbeta forward and 13 Jbeta reverse primers. Clonality in the scalp was compared among normal scalp (n=4), patchy alopecia areata scalp (n=8), and alopecia totalis/universalis scalp (n=8). Tofacitinib-treated patients had biopsies at baseline and at 4 and 24 weeks of treatment, with a later scalp biopsy in several patients. Tofacitinib was administered for 6 to 18 months, and 6 months of follow-up off drug were then conducted to assess delayed response and recurrence. In both human patients and the C3H/HeJ mouse model, the study applied high-throughput TCRbeta sequencing to look at T cell clonal expansion in alopecia areata.

The time point label here, explained by the study, means: around 4 weeks on oral tofacitinib. The treatment or condition label on this specimen signifies: oral pan-JAK inhibitor, 5-10 mg twice daily. From alopecia areata patients, peripheral blood was collected along with lesional scalp punch biopsies. After PBMCs were isolated by density centrifugation and stained for CD3, CD4 and CD8, a FACSAria was used to sort CD4+ and CD8+ T cells. The germline V end is reduced by 4 bases and the J end by 2 bases; junction bases left unmatched: 3. Based on the germline V gene, the CDR1 and CDR2 sequences are MGHRA and YSYEKL. From its cysteine to its phenylalanine, the CDR3 spans 14 amino acids. CDR3 DNA is the only sequence kept; it has 42 bases, read in frame from the first base. This clone turned up a few times. Its antigen is still unknown. Per-base qualities were not stored, and no clone one base away is much larger.

General conclusions and limits of the study: Shared TCR sequences between patients were less evident than in mice, which may be partly attributable to HLA diversity in the patient population. Tofacitinib significantly decreased scalp clonality and the number of expanded CD8+ clones among the top 100 scalp clones. Compared with normal scalp, lesional scalp, particularly in alopecia totalis/universalis, had higher clonality and more expanded CD8+ clones, which suggests antigenic drive. Because the treated cohort was small and included a single nonresponder, larger studies are needed to assess links between baseline CD8+ expansion and response. Resident alphabeta T cells in normal human skin are also sequenced, complicating scalp TCR repertoire analysis, unlike mouse skin dominated by gammadelta T cells. Many expanded lesional clones were found to persist in scalp and blood during tofacitinib treatment, and relapse after treatment cessation may be partly explained by this persistence.

Libraries were built with the immunoSEQ multiplex PCR assay. RNA was extracted from all samples and reverse transcribed into cDNA, which served as template for TCR sequencing. SuperScript III was used to make first-strand cDNA, primed with a 2:1 mix of oligo-dT and random hexamers. A synthetic immune receptor repertoire was used to measure amplification bias, and any remaining bias was corrected computationally. In the authors' own workflow: Raw reads were preprocessed for error removal, and CDR3 was defined according to IMGT conventions as running from the conserved cysteine to phenylalanine. To get clonality, Shannon entropy was normalized by log2 of the number of productive unique TCRs and the result was subtracted from 1. CD4 or CD8 identity of scalp clones was inferred by cross-referencing scalp TCRbeta sequences with sorted blood CD4 and CD8 repertoires. TCRdb took this table from immuneACCESS and kept in-frame rearrangements with V and J called. Such tables lack part of the clones; where checked against another copy, unresolved V genes explain under half of the gap, and the rest is unexplained. V, J and clone size derive from that table, while D and trimming were established from the DNA sequence. The sample includes approximately 42,000 clones, with about two thirds observed a single time. The ten largest make up 20% to 25% of the sample.

This TCR came from a human donor with alopecia areata. Sequencing was performed on CD8+ T cells sorted from blood, taken at week 4, from a patient treated with tofacitinib. The V and J genes are TRBV4-1 and TRBJ2-7; 9 bases in between match TRBD1. The CDR3 region reads CASSPGQGTYEQYF. The sequence in DNA is TGCGCCAGCAGCCCAGGACAGGGGACCTACGAGCAGTACTTC.